Included here is one TCR beta chain sequence, with context. The target antigen is unknown. 5'RACE template switching produced TCR cDNA carrying a universal primer site and UMIs. In TCRdb, the 5' RACE reads were re-called with MiXCR into one record per CDR3 protein. The repertoire includes a few hundred thousand distinct CDR3 sequences, 8.7% of them detected once, and around 17% sits in the top ten. The data stem from a study of T cells after yellow fever vaccination. Study-level results: The CD4 and CD8 compartments had a small share of their clonotypes in common. Contamination by abundant bulk-population clonotypes could be present in FACS-sorted repertoires.

The V gene's germline CDR1 is LNHDA and CDR2 SQIVND (reference sequence). The ends were cut back, 5 bases at V and 3 bases at J, with 14 bases in the middle. This CDR3 comprises 14 residues. The chain links TRBV19 to TRBJ2-7; D may correspond to TRBD1 or TRBD2 (5 bases each). Sequences were derived from PBMCs, sampled on the day of the first yellow fever vaccination. This clonotype was sampled from a man between 18 and 35 years old who received the YFV17D yellow fever vaccine. CDR3 residues: CASSFPGPYYEQYF. The CDR3 nucleotides read TGTGCCAGTAGTTTCCCGGGACCCTACTACGAGCAGTACTTC.